This is a list of T cell receptor beta chains from one sample in a study of breast tumors, draining lymph nodes, adjacent tissues. From the multiplex PCR reads, TCRdb called clonotypes with MiXCR, one entry per CDR3 protein. Of fewer than 140,000 distinct CDR3 sequences in the sample, more than 25% were seen once. The sequencing input was axillary lymph node tissue. The receptors come from a female donor with breast cancer. Some clones in this sample may be carry-over from other donors' samples. The CDR3 runs from the conserved cysteine through the conserved F or W. A D gene is named only where the DNA matches it firmly. Clone size is not always given. Where it is, it says once, few, many or a class for expanded clones.

-	TRBV20-1	many	TRBJ1-1	TGCAGCCTGCAGAGGGCAGTGAACACTGAAGCTTTCTTT	CSLQRAVNTEAFF
-	TRBV6-2/TRBV6-3	many	TRBJ2-5	TGTGCCAGCAGCAACGGGTTGGGTCAAGAGACCCAGTACTTC	CASSNGLGQETQYF
-	TRBV20-1	few	TRBJ1-1	TGCAGTGCTAGGGCTTGGAACACTGAAGCTTTCTTT	CSARAWNTEAFF
-	TRBV20-1	many	TRBJ2-7	TGCAGTGCTAGAGAGCCTAGCGTCCGTATTGAGGAGCAGTACTTC	CSAREPSVRIEEQYF
TRBD1	TRBV20-1	-	TRBJ1-1	TGCAGTGCTAGCGGACCGGGACAGGAGAACATGAACACTGAAGCTTTCTTT	CSASGPGQENMNTEAFF
TRBD1	TRBV27	many	TRBJ2-7	TGTGCCAGCAGAAAACGGGACAGGGAACTTTACGAGCAGTACTTC	CASRKRDRELYEQYF
TRBD2	TRBV5-1	many	TRBJ2-7	TGCGCCAGCAGCTTGAAGTCTAGCGGGAGGTACGAGCAGTACTTC	CASSLKSSGRYEQYF
-	TRBV7-9	-	TRBJ2-2	TGTGCCAGCAGCGGCCGGCGAGGAACCGGGGAGCTGTTTTTT	CASSGRRGTGELFF
-	TRBV5-4	-	TRBJ1-5	TGTGCCAGCAGCGTTGACGGCCGCCCCGATCAGCCCCAGCATTTT	CASSVDGRPDQPQHF
TRBD2	TRBV20-1	many	TRBJ2-7	TGCAGTGCCCGAGTTAGCGGGGGGACGACCTACGAGCAGTACTTC	CSARVSGGTTYEQYF
TRBD1	TRBV3-1	-	TRBJ1-1	TGTGCCAGCAGCCCGGGACAGGGGAAAACTGAAGCTTTCTTT	CASSPGQGKTEAFF
-	TRBV11-2	many	TRBJ2-7	TGTGCCAGCAGCTGGTTTCCCCGGCCAGGGGAGCAGTACTTC	CASSWFPRPGEQYF
-	TRBV5-1	many	TRBJ1-4	TGCGCCAGCAGGCTAGGGACGGATTTTGAAAAACTGTTTTTT	CASRLGTDFEKLFF
-	TRBV4-3	-	TRBJ2-6	TGCGCCAGCAGCCAAGTATTAATCAGGTGTGGGGCCAACGTCCTGACTTTC	CASSQVLIRCGANVLTF
-	TRBV5-6	many	TRBJ1-6	TGTGCCAGCAGCCAACTAAGTGGCCCTAATTCACCCCTCCACTTT	CASSQLSGPNSPLHF
-	TRBV4-2	many	TRBJ2-7	TGTGCCAGCAGCCAAGATAAAAACCCAATTGACGAGCAGTACTTC	CASSQDKNPIDEQYF
TRBD2	TRBV7-9	-	TRBJ2-3	TGTGCCAGCAGCTTAGTGAAGACTAGCGGGAGCACAGATACGCAGTATTTT	CASSLVKTSGSTDTQYF
-	TRBV30	many	TRBJ2-3	TGTGCCTGGAAATTGGGCGTTGGCACAGATACGCAGTATTTT	CAWKLGVGTDTQYF
-	TRBV5-8	many	TRBJ1-2	TGTGCCAGCAGCGCCCAAGTAAAGGGCGCATCCTATGGCTACACCTTC	CASSAQVKGASYGYTF
-	TRBV18	many	TRBJ2-7	TGTGCCAGCTCACGACGGGACGCAACCTACGAGCAGTACTTC	CASSRRDATYEQYF
-	TRBV28	many	TRBJ1-2	TGTGCCAGCAGTTTATCGGACCGAGGCTACACCTTC	CASSLSDRGYTF
TRBD2	TRBV5-1	many	TRBJ2-3	TGCGCCAGCAGCTTTAGCGGGAGGAGCCCAGATACGCAGTATTTT	CASSFSGRSPDTQYF
TRBD1	TRBV19	many	TRBJ1-6	TGTGCCAGCAGACAGGGAAATTCACCCCTCCACTTT	CASRQGNSPLHF
-	TRBV1	-	TRBJ1-3	TGCCCCCCCCCCAGCCTTAAGGCTGGAAACACCATATATTTT	CPPPSLKAGNTIYF
-	TRBV9	many	TRBJ2-7	TGTGCCAGCAGCTCCGGTTCTAGCAGGGTCGGGGAGCAGTACTTC	CASSSGSSRVGEQYF
-	TRBV11-2	many	TRBJ2-7	TGTGCCAGCAGCTTAGCCCCCGGCACCTACTACGAGCAGTACTTC	CASSLAPGTYYEQYF
TRBD1	TRBV5-6	many	TRBJ2-5	TGTGCCAGCACCCAGATCGACAGGGCCCAGGTTGGAGAGACCCAGTACTTC	CASTQIDRAQVGETQYF
-	TRBV11-2	many	TRBJ2-2	TGTGCCAGCAGCCGGTATCCGGGGGCCAGGAACACCGGGGAGCTGTTTTTT	CASSRYPGARNTGELFF
-	TRBV20-1	many	TRBJ2-7	TGCAGTGCTAGGTCGGACCGACACGCCACCCCCTACGAGCAGTACTTC	CSARSDRHATPYEQYF
-	TRBV19	many	TRBJ2-7	TGTGCCAGTAGTATTGTCGGCCAGGACGGATGCGAGCAGTACTTC	CASSIVGQDGCEQYF
TRBD2	TRBV10-3	-	TRBJ2-5	TGTGCCATCAGCGCGGGGGGGGCGGGTAGAGAGACCCAGTACTTC	CAISAGGAGRETQYF
-	TRBV6-2/TRBV6-3	-	TRBJ2-3	TGTGCCTGCAGTCCTCCGGGACGCAGCACAGATACGCAGTATTTT	CACSPPGRSTDTQYF
-	TRBV5-4	many	TRBJ2-7	TGTGCCAGCAGCGGAGGGACAGCCCCGGGGGAGCAGTACTTC	CASSGGTAPGEQYF
-	TRBV20-1	many	TRBJ2-7	TGCAGTGCTAGGCGGGGAATCGAGCAGTACTTC	CSARRGIEQYF
-	TRBV7-6	many	TRBJ1-1	TGTGCCAGCAGCTTAGAGGGGGGATACACTGAAGCTTTCTTT	CASSLEGGYTEAFF
TRBD1	TRBV25-1	few	TRBJ2-1	TGTGCCAGCACCCCGGGACAGGGTCCTTATAGTTCCCAACGCAATGAGCAGTTCTTC	CASTPGQGPYSSQRNEQFF
TRBD1	TRBV11-2	few	TRBJ1-1	TGTGCCAGCAGCCCCGGACAGGGTATGACTGAAGCTTTCTTT	CASSPGQGMTEAFF
-	TRBV4-1	-	TRBJ2-2	TGCGCCAGCAGCCCCGCGGGGACAGTTGGGGAGCTGTTTTTT	CASSPAGTVGELFF
-	TRBV18	many	TRBJ1-2	TGTGCCAGCTCACCACGGACACCCGGCGATGGCTACACCTTC	CASSPRTPGDGYTF
TRBD2	TRBV5-1	-	TRBJ2-7	TGCGCCAGCAGCTTACTAGCGGGGTCATCCTACGAGCAGTACTTC	CASSLLAGSSYEQYF